The 8 T cell receptor delta chains below were found in one sample sequenced in a study of Vδ1+ human thymocytes. Study results and caveats: Thymic TRG and TRD repertoires appeared highly polyclonal, with Gaussian CDR3 length distributions.

RNA was extracted from the cells and then reverse transcribed. CDR3 amplicons came from multiplex PCR with pooled V-gene forward and constant-region reverse primers. TCRdb re-called clones from the multiplex PCR reads using CATT. Of 45,000 to 60,000 delta-chain clones listed, over 13% are singletons. Their cognate antigens are unknown. Specimen: Vdelta1+ gamma-delta thymocytes from the thymus. Subset noted: FACS-sorted CD3+ TCRalphabeta- TCRVdelta1+ TCRVdelta2- thymocytes. The receptors were sampled from a girl less than two years old who had congenital heart surgery.

The J gene is TRDJ1, the V gene TRDV1, with 9 nucleotides matching TRDD3. CDR3 size: 20 residues. The junction had 18 bases not matched to a gene; V was cut back by 0 bases and J by 4 bases. Germline assignment: CDR1 TSWWSYY and CDR2 QGS. The CDR3 DNA sequence: TGTGCTCTTGGGGAACTTAAAGCTTCCCCGTACTGGGGGAAGGGCGATAAACTCATCTTT. Translated, it gives CALGELKASPYWGKGDKLIF.

The J gene is TRDJ1, the V gene TRDV1; 11 bases are shared with TRDD3. Per germline, CDR1 TSWWSYY and CDR2 QGS. J was trimmed by 1 base and V by 1 base; bases with no gene match: 8. The CDR3 covers 18 residues. The CDR3 region is CALGERELGDITTDKLIF. DNA for the CDR3: TGTGCTCTTGGGGAACGGGAACTGGGGGATATAACCACCGATAAACTCATCTTT.

Of note for this clone: This sample also contains other DNA sequences that code for the same CDR3. This chain connects TRDV1 to TRDJ1, with unresolved D. Germline CDR1 is TSWWSYY and CDR2 is QGS. Trimming took off 1 base at V and 4 bases at J, with 13 bases between the two ends. The CDR3 length is 15 residues. The CDR3 is CALGEHEPSGDKLIF. The CDR3 DNA reads TGTGCTCTTGGGGAACATGAACCATCGGGCGATAAACTCATCTTT.

The V gene is TRDV1, the J gene TRDJ1, with D possibly matching TRDD3 (5 bases). CDR3 length: 17 residues. CDR1 is TSWWSYY and CDR2 is QGS in the germline V gene. With 0 bases removed from V and 3 bases from J, the gap between germline ends came to 17 bases. The CDR3 sequence: CALGELVPPIGADKLIF. The CDR3 DNA is TGTGCTCTTGGGGAACTAGTGCCCCCCATTGGGGCCGATAAACTCATCTTT.

This clone was picked up a small number of times. The genes are TRDV1 and TRDJ1, with D possibly being TRDD3 (6 bases). The CDR3 length is 17 residues. V was shortened by 9 bases and J by 3 bases, with 26 bases between the two germline ends. Germline V gene sequence: CDR1 TSWWSYY, CDR2 QGS. The CDR3 DNA is TGTGCTCTGAGGATTACGGGGCTGGTTGGGGATTCCGATAAACTCATCTTT. This gives the protein CALRITGLVGDSDKLIF.

This clone was seen more than once but under ten times. The chain has TRDV3 and TRDJ3; TRDD3 aligns across 9 bases. From germline, CDR1 is TVYSNPD and CDR2 GDNSRS (reference sequence). V was pared by 1 base and J by 5 bases, with 12 bases of the junction left unmatched. The CDR3 loop spans 18 amino acids. The CDR3 sequence is CAFKVPTGGRRDTRQMFF. CDR3 bases: TGTGCCTTTAAGGTCCCTACTGGGGGACGTCGGGACACCCGACAGATGTTTTTC.

This chain uses TRDV1 with TRDJ1; 7 nucleotides match TRDD3. This CDR3 contains 22 residues. Trimming took 0 bases from V and 4 from J; bases not matched to a gene: 26. Germline-derived CDR1 and CDR2 are TSWWSYY and QGS. CDR3 nucleotides: TGTGCTCTTGGGGAACTCATCCCCCAGAAACGGGGGATTCAAGGGTCGGGCGATAAACTCATCTTT. This encodes CALGELIPQKRGIQGSGDKLIF.

The genes are TRDV1 and TRDJ1, with D tentatively TRDD1 or TRDD2 (6 bases each). CDR1 and CDR2 (germline): TSWWSYY, QGS. CDR3 length: 16 amino acids. V lost 4 bases and J 4 bases, leaving 19 bases between the germline ends. Here the CDR3 reads CALGANRNLPGDKLIF. The CDR3 coding sequence is TGTGCTCTTGGGGCAAATAGAAACCTTCCCGGCGATAAACTCATCTTT.